This T cell receptor beta chain was captured in a study of a mutant IDH1 vaccine in newly diagnosed glioma. Clones were sequenced by immunoSEQ multiplex PCR, and TCRdb holds only the in-frame ones, with some missing. The data contain tens of thousands of clones, about nine tenths of them singletons. This clone was seen only once. This CDR3 is 12 amino acids long. Trimming removed 2 bases at V and 6 bases at J, with 11 bases between. Germline V gene sequence: CDR1 SQVTM, CDR2 ANQGSEA. The time point is: baseline, week 1 (first vaccination visit). The treatment denotes: pre-vaccination baseline after standard-of-care therapy.

This specimen consisted of PBMCs, obtained from a glioma patient treated with radiotherapy, temozolomide or both. The chain uses TRBV29-1 and TRBJ2-7; D is perhaps TRBD2 (6 bases). This clonotype was sampled from a man aged 35 to 55 with glioma. This CDR3 is CSVERGAGEQYF. For the CDR3, the DNA is TGCAGCGTTGAACGCGGGGCTGGCGAGCAGTACTTC.